Following are 10 T cell receptor beta chains from one sample sequenced in a study of cytomegalovirus exposure and HLA in healthy donors. Primers included in the PCR were 60 Vbeta and 13 Jbeta primers. The assay was immunoSEQ multiplex PCR, and TCRdb's table has in-frame clones only and misses some. The table has 150,000 to 200,000 clones, roughly 80% seen once. Sample: PBMCs. The receptors here all came from a man aged 45 to 65 in good health and CMV-seropositive.

This clone has more than one count but fewer than ten. This chain links TRBV7-3 with TRBJ2-2; 7 bases fit TRBD1. In germline, CDR1 is SGHTA, CDR2 FQGTGA. This CDR3 region has 16 residues. J lost 8 bases, V lost 5 bases, and 14 bases had no gene match. Here the CDR3 reads CASSPLVGRGSGELFF. Written as DNA, the CDR3 is TGTGCCAGCAGCCCACTAGTGGGCAGGGGGTCGGGGGAGCTGTTTTTT.

The CDR3 loop reads CASSPLTTSGRGEQYF. As DNA, the CDR3 is TGTGCCAGCTCACCTTTAACGACTAGCGGGAGGGGTGAGCAGTACTTC. The V call is TRBV18, the J call TRBJ2-7, with 14 bases identical to TRBD2. Germline V gives CDR1 KGHSH, CDR2 LQKENI. V gave up 3 bases and J gave up 7 bases; unmatched junction bases: 8. This CDR3 comprises 16 residues. The variable domain in full, completed from reference TRBV18 and TRBJ2-7, reads NAGVMQNPRHLVRRRGQEARLRCSPMKGHSHVYWYRQLPEEGLKFMVYLQKENIIDESGMPKERFSAEFPKEGPSILRIQQVVRGDSAAYFCASSPLTTSGRGEQYFGPGTRLTVT.

The rearrangement uses TRBV28 and TRBJ1-2; 11 bases are a match to TRBD1. This CDR3 has 14 amino acids. Unmatched junction bases numbered 0, after V lost 5 bases and J lost 1 base. Per the germline V gene, CDR1 is MDHEN and CDR2 is SYDVKM. In DNA form, the CDR3 reads TGTGCCAGCAGTGGGACAGGGGGTAACTATGGCTACACCTTC. Its protein product is CASSGTGGNYGYTF.

J is TRBJ2-5 and V is TRBV2, with 7 bases identical to TRBD2. CDR1 and CDR2 from the germline V gene are SNHLY and FYNNEI. The CDR3 loop spans 15 amino acids. V dropped 6 bases and J dropped 1; count of bases not matched to a gene: 8. CDR3 in DNA: TGTGCCAGCAGAATGACTAGCCCCACCCAAGAGACCCAGTACTTC. This codes for CASRMTSPTQETQYF.

The CDR3 reads CASSVPPANEKLFF. DNA for the CDR3: TGTGCCAGCAGCGTTCCTCCGGCTAATGAAAAACTGTTTTTT. This chain uses TRBV2 with TRBJ1-4; D is uncertain. CDR3 length: 14 residues. The V gene lost 6 bases and the J gene lost 3 bases, with 11 bases spanning the gap. Germline V gene sequence: CDR1 SNHLY, CDR2 FYNNEI.

The J gene is TRBJ2-5, the V gene TRBV2; 8 bases are a match to TRBD2. The CDR3 has 14 amino acids. V lost 6 bases, J lost 4 bases, and 7 bases stayed unmatched. The germline V gene encodes CDR1 SNHLY and CDR2 FYNNEI. This CDR3 is CASSGGAAGETQYF. Written as DNA, the CDR3 is TGTGCCAGCAGCGGGGGGGCCGCAGGAGAGACCCAGTACTTC.

The V call is TRBV2, the J call TRBJ2-7; 7 bases line up with TRBD2. The junction had 13 bases not matched to a gene; V was cut back by 5 bases and J by 6 bases. Germline V gene lookup returns CDR1 SNHLY and CDR2 FYNNEI. This CDR3 region has 15 residues. The CDR3 coding sequence is TGTGCCAGCAGTCTCTGGGGGGGGGAAACCACCGAGCAGTACTTC. Translating gives CASSLWGGETTEQYF.

The chain joins TRBV5-4 to TRBJ1-1, with TRBD1 matching 8 bases. The CDR3 has 13 amino acids. With 3 bases clipped from V and 6 bases from J, the junction kept 4 bases outside the gene matches. Germline CDR1 and CDR2: SGHNT and YYREEE (reference sequence). The CDR3 loop reads CASSWTGFAEAFF. CDR3 in DNA: TGTGCCAGCAGCTGGACAGGGTTCGCTGAAGCTTTCTTT.

The chain joins TRBV7-9 to TRBJ1-2; maybe TRBD1 (6 bases). The CDR3 covers 13 residues. V was cut by 6 bases and J by 5 bases, with 13 bases left in between. The germline V gene encodes CDR1 SEHNR and CDR2 FQNEAQ (reference sequence). The CDR3 DNA sequence: TGTGCCAGCAGGCCCGGACAGTCTTATGGCTACACCTTC. As protein: CASRPGQSYGYTF.

The chain combines TRBV30 with TRBJ2-7; D is perhaps TRBD1 (5 bases). V lost 2 bases to trimming and J lost 7 bases, with 21 bases between them. CDR1 GTSNPN and CDR2 SVGIG come from the germline V gene (reference sequence). This CDR3 region has 15 residues. CDR3 sequence (DNA): TGTGCCTGGAGTCTTAGAGTGGGGCCGGTGGGGGAGCAGTACTTC. Translating gives CAWSLRVGPVGEQYF. The entire variable domain, with the rest obtained from reference TRBV30 and TRBJ2-7, is as follows: SQTIHQWPATLVQPVGSPLSLECTVEGTSNPNLYWYRQAAGRGLQLLFYSVGIGQISSEVPQNLSASRPQDRQFILSSKKLLLSDSGFYLCAWSLRVGPVGEQYFGPGTRLTVT.